This passage covers 21 T cell receptor beta chains from one sample sequenced in a study of tumor-infiltrating lymphocytes in primary liver carcinoma. Germline DNA was extracted too, while blood RNA derived from unsorted whole blood. Researchers generated TCR beta cDNA from about 530 ng of total RNA, relying on a constant-region primer. Three nested multiplex PCR rounds, a slightly modified ARM-PCR, produced the libraries for TCR beta. A C-beta reverse primer was combined with TRBV1-TRBV30 forward primers in the first two PCR rounds, and each round had around 10 cycles. TCRdb re-called the multiplex PCR reads through MiXCR, storing one row per CDR3 protein. The table has more than 150,000 distinct CDR3 sequences, over 50% seen once. The specimen was peripheral blood. The receptor set was obtained from a man aged 40-49 years with primary liver carcinoma and hepatitis B virus infection.

The V and J genes are TRBV5-6 and TRBJ2-2; D gene unclear. The CDR3 extends over 13 amino acids. With 1 base removed from V and 7 bases from J, the gap between germline ends came to 8 bases. CDR1 is SGHDT, CDR2 YYEEEE, per germline. This CDR3 is CASSLRMSGELFF. The CDR3 nucleotides are TGTGCCAGCAGCTTGCGGATGAGCGGGGAGCTGTTTTTT.

Of note for this clonotype: The germline gene is not matched at one end of the junction; a read error may be the cause. The chain has TRBV5-1 and TRBJ2-1; D is undetermined. This CDR3 is built from 14 residues. Germline V gene sequence: CDR1 SGHRS, CDR2 YFSETQ. The CDR3 sequence is CASSSAGAYNEQFF. CDR3 in DNA: TGCGCCAGCAGCTCTGCAGGAGCCTACAACGAGCAGTTCTTC.

This clonotype was counted a few times. CDR3 in amino acids: CSVVEGGYSGANVLTF. In DNA, the CDR3 is TGCAGCGTTGTTGAGGGCGGATACTCTGGGGCCAACGTCCTGACTTTC. The chain employs TRBV29-1 and TRBJ2-6; D might be TRBD2 (5 bases). Trimming pared 4 bases from V and 0 bases from J, leaving 13 bases between. Germline V gene sequence: CDR1 SQVTM, CDR2 ANQGSEA. The CDR3 has 16 amino acids.

The chain carries TRBV10-3 and TRBJ2-5; D is possibly TRBD2 (6 bases). The V end lost 6 bases, the J end lost 1 base, and 12 bases lay between the germline ends. Germline values: CDR1 ENHRY, CDR2 SYGVKD. The CDR3 sequence is 14 residues long. In nucleotides, the CDR3 is TGTGCCATCAGCGTAATGGGAGGCCAAGAGACCCAGTACTTC. This gives the protein CAISVMGGQETQYF.

The chain has TRBV5-4 and TRBJ2-5, with D possibly matching TRBD2 (5 bases). Trimming stripped 4 bases from V and 2 bases from J, with 18 bases between. Germline V gene lookup returns CDR1 SGHNT and CDR2 YYREEE (reference sequence). The CDR3 spans 16 residues. The CDR3: CASSIYLVGAQETQYF. Written as DNA, the CDR3 is TGTGCCAGCAGCATCTACTTGGTGGGAGCGCAAGAGACCCAGTACTTC.

Remarks on this clonotype: The junction differs from germline at one of its ends, possibly a read error. The chain couples TRBV6-5 to TRBJ2-7; TRBD1 is a possible D gene (5 bases). The CDR3 is made up of 17 amino acids. CDR1 MNHEY and CDR2 SVGAGI come from the germline V gene. Here the CDR3 reads CTSSYEPPRAMSYEQYF. The CDR3 nucleotides read TGTACCAGCAGTTACGAACCCCCCAGGGCTATGTCCTACGAGCAGTACTTC.

This clonotype has more than one count but fewer than ten. The CDR3 nucleotides are TGTGCCAGCAGCCAAGATTTGGGGGGCGCTTTTAAGACCCAGTACTTC. Residues: CASSQDLGGAFKTQYF. The chain carries TRBV4-2 and TRBJ2-5, with D perhaps given as TRBD1 or TRBD2 (6 bases each). Germline V gene sequence: CDR1 LGHNA, CDR2 YNFKEQ. V was pared by 0 bases and J by 6 bases, with 17 bases between. CDR3 length: 16 residues.

This clonotype was counted between two and nine times. This rearrangement joins TRBV10-2 to TRBJ2-2, with D perhaps matching TRBD1 or TRBD2 (5 bases each). CDR3 size: 14 residues. Deletions cut 5 bases from V and 4 bases from J, with 11 bases between. Looked up from germline, CDR1 is WSHSY and CDR2 is SAAADI. DNA of the CDR3: TGCGCCAGCAGTTGGACGGGACCCACCGGGGAGCTGTTTTTT. This sequence encodes CASSWTGPTGELFF.

In this sample, this clonotype turned up many times. The rearrangement links TRBV11-2 to TRBJ2-3; possibly TRBD2 for D (6 bases). The CDR3 runs to 16 residues. V lost 2 bases, J lost 4 bases, and 16 bases lay in between. From germline, CDR1 is SGHAT and CDR2 FQNNGV. CDR3 protein: CASSLRPREQADTQYF. The CDR3 DNA reads TGTGCCAGCAGCTTAAGGCCCCGGGAGCAGGCAGATACGCAGTATTTT.

The gene calls are TRBV6-1 and TRBJ1-1; 7 bases fit TRBD1. This CDR3 comprises 14 residues. V shed 2 bases, J shed 6 bases, and the junction held 6 bases outside the gene matches. Germline V gives CDR1 MNHNS, CDR2 SASEGT. The CDR3 DNA follows: TGTGCCAGCAGTGAACGACAGGGACTATCTGAAGCTTTCTTT. Translation: CASSERQGLSEAFF.

In this sample, this clonotype turned up once. The gene calls are TRBV7-9 and TRBJ2-3, with 7 nucleotides matching TRBD1. The length of the CDR3 is 15 residues. Germline V lookup: CDR1 SEHNR, CDR2 FQNEAQ (reference sequence). The V and J ends lost 5 bases and 5 bases, in that order; junction bases with no gene match: 10. CDR3 bases: TGTGCCAGCAGCACAGGGGTAGAGTCAAGAGATACGCAGTATTTT. This sequence encodes CASSTGVESRDTQYF.

Concerning this clonotype itself: Since a much larger clone is just one base distant, this may be a read error. V usage is TRBV11-3 and J usage is TRBJ2-1; 7 bases match TRBD2. The V gene's germline CDR1 is SGHNT and CDR2 YENEEA. The CDR3 runs 14 residues. The J segment lost 6 bases and the V segment lost 5 bases, leaving 7 bases of the junction unmatched. CDR3 nucleotides: TGTGCCAGCAGCGGGGGACTACCAGGCAATGAGCAGTTCTTC. Its translation: CASSGGLPGNEQFF.

The sample holds a few counts of this clonotype. This chain joins TRBV6-5 and TRBJ1-1; weak D call: TRBD1 (5 bases). Trimming removed 6 bases at V and 2 bases at J, with 10 bases between. This CDR3 spans 13 amino acids. CDR1 MNHEY and CDR2 SVGAGI come from the germline V gene. CDR3 protein: CASRVTVNTEAFF. The DNA of the CDR3 is TGTGCCAGCAGGGTGACAGTAAACACTGAAGCTTTCTTT.

The table lists this clonotype with a few counts. This chain joins TRBV4-1 and TRBJ2-3; tentative D call: TRBD2 (5 bases). The V end was cut by 3 bases, the J end by 5 bases, with 21 bases between. This CDR3 contains 17 residues. Per germline, CDR1 MGHRA and CDR2 YSYEKL. This chain's CDR3 is CASSQRVNTLLEDTQYF. The CDR3 DNA reads TGCGCCAGCAGCCAGAGGGTCAATACCTTGCTTGAAGATACGCAGTATTTT.

This clonotype was detected once. The junction differs from germline at one of its ends, possibly a read error. The V and J genes are TRBV7-8 and TRBJ2-7; D remains ambiguous. CDR1 and CDR2 (germline): SGHVS, FQNEAQ. The CDR3 length is 13 residues. This chain's CDR3 is CARSLARQNGQYF. The CDR3 DNA reads as TGTGCCAGAAGCTTAGCAAGACAAAACGGGCAGTACTTC.

The chain couples TRBV4-1 to TRBJ2-5; 7 bases fit TRBD2. Germline V gene sequence: CDR1 MGHRA, CDR2 YSYEKL. The CDR3 length is 15 residues. With 1 base clipped from V and 4 bases from J, the junction kept 6 bases outside the gene matches. The CDR3 spells CASSQVERGTETQYF. CDR3 bases: TGCGCCAGCAGCCAAGTTGAGCGGGGAACAGAGACCCAGTACTTC.

Concerning this clonotype: The germline gene is not matched at one end of the junction; a read error may be the cause. The chain uses TRBV11-2 and TRBJ2-7; 7 positions agree with TRBD1. The CDR3 is made up of 15 amino acids. Germline V CDR1 and CDR2: SGHAT, FQNNGV. CDR3 sequence: CACSLQGPTGNEQYF. The CDR3 DNA reads as TGTGCCTGCAGCTTACAAGGACCGACAGGGAATGAGCAGTACTTC.

The chain links TRBV6-5 to TRBJ2-7; the D gene is possibly TRBD2 (5 bases). The V end lost 7 bases, the J end lost 7 bases, and 17 bases lay between the germline ends. The CDR3 contains 13 residues. Germline-derived CDR1 and CDR2 are MNHEY and SVGAGI. The CDR3 loop is CASKAVVAEEQYF. In nucleotides, the CDR3 is TGTGCCAGCAAAGCGGTAGTCGCGGAAGAGCAGTACTTC.

This clonotype was observed a few times. The chain has TRBV29-1 and TRBJ2-3, with 15 bases identical to TRBD2. Unmatched junction bases numbered 8, after V lost 6 bases and J lost 1 base. The CDR3 runs to 17 residues. Germline V gene data show CDR1 as SQVTM and CDR2 as ANQGSEA. The CDR3 DNA reads TGCAGCGTACGAGGACTAGCGGGAGGGCAGGGCACAGATACGCAGTATTTT. This codes for CSVRGLAGGQGTDTQYF.

The gene calls are TRBV29-1 and TRBJ1-2, with TRBD1 matching over 9 bases. Germline V lookup: CDR1 SQVTM, CDR2 ANQGSEA. Trimming removed 5 bases from V and 8 bases from J; junction bases left unmatched: 9. This CDR3 is 13 amino acids long. CDR3 region: CSVLRRDRDGYTF. For the CDR3, the DNA is TGCAGCGTTCTCCGCCGGGACAGGGACGGCTACACCTTC. Supplemented by reference TRBV29-1 and TRBJ1-2, the full variable domain reads SAVISQKPSRDICQRGTSLTIQCQVDSQVTMMFWYRQQPGQSLTLIATANQGSEATYESGFVIDKFPISRPNLTFSTLTVSNMSPEDSSIYLCSVLRRDRDGYTFGSGTRLTVV.

This chain joins TRBV5-5 and TRBJ2-3; D remains unclear. V lost 9 bases to trimming and J lost 4 bases, with 15 bases between them. This CDR3 comprises 13 residues. Germline V CDR1 and CDR2: SGHKS, YYEKEE (reference sequence). The CDR3 sequence is CATRTYFSDTQYF. The DNA of the CDR3 is TGTGCCACCAGGACCTACTTTTCAGATACGCAGTATTTT.